These 28 T cell receptor beta chains were all obtained from the same sample, sequenced in a study of response to subunit inactivated influenza vaccine. TCRdb redid the calling of the RT-PCR reads with MiXCR, one entry per CDR3 protein. This table has fewer than 800,000 distinct CDR3 sequences, approximately 14% appearing once. The sequencing used PBMCs from blood, collected about 11 days after vaccination. Every receptor here comes from a man aged 50 or older who received an inactivated influenza vaccine.

The chain employs TRBV9 and TRBJ1-1; the match to TRBD1 covers 11 bases. V gave up 4 bases and J gave up 5 bases; unmatched junction bases: 7. The germline V gene has CDR1 SGDLS and CDR2 YYNGEE. This CDR3 is built from 15 residues. The CDR3 coding sequence is TGTGCCAGCAGCACGGACAGGGGGCGGCGAACTGAAGCTTTCTTT. Its translation: CASSTDRGRRTEAFF.

The chain uses TRBV5-1 and TRBJ2-2, with a tentative D call TRBD2 (6 bases). The CDR3 sequence is 16 residues long. Trimming took 7 bases from V and 0 from J, leaving 16 bases between them. Looked up from germline, CDR1 is SGHRS and CDR2 is YFSETQ. CDR3 sequence reads: CASWRGLPPNTGELFF. The CDR3 nucleotides are TGCGCCAGCTGGAGGGGCCTACCCCCGAACACCGGGGAGCTGTTTTTT.

This clonotype was detected only a few times. This chain uses TRBV7-6 with TRBJ2-1; D is unresolved. The V end lost 5 bases, the J end lost 6 bases, and 14 bases lay between the germline ends. Germline lookup yields CDR1 SGHVS and CDR2 FNYEAQ. The CDR3 is made up of 14 amino acids. The CDR3 DNA is TGTGCCAGCAGCCCTACCAATATTGGCAATGAGCAGTTCTTC. Protein product: CASSPTNIGNEQFF.

This clonotype turned up a few times. V is TRBV19 and J is TRBJ2-7; unclear D gene. The germline V and J ends were trimmed by 4 bases and 3 bases, with 10 bases remaining between them. The germline V gene has CDR1 LNHDA and CDR2 SQIVND (reference sequence). This CDR3 contains 13 residues. CDR3 sequence: CASSKGEYYEQYF. The CDR3 DNA reads as TGTGCCAGTAGTAAAGGAGAATACTACGAGCAGTACTTC.

This clonotype appeared many times. The J gene is TRBJ2-7, the V gene TRBV9; the match to TRBD1 covers 9 bases. Germline values: CDR1 SGDLS, CDR2 YYNGEE. CDR3 size: 14 residues. V was clipped by 3 bases and J by 5 bases; unmatched bases: 6. This CDR3 is CASSAGQGSNEQYF. The CDR3, as DNA: TGTGCCAGCAGCGCGGGACAGGGTTCGAACGAGCAGTACTTC.

V is TRBV20-1 and J is TRBJ2-5; TRBD2 aligns across 12 bases. Germline V lookup: CDR1 DFQATT, CDR2 SNEGSKA (reference sequence). With 6 bases clipped from V and 2 bases from J, the junction kept 4 bases outside the gene matches. The CDR3 loop spans 14 amino acids. CDR3 sequence (DNA): TGCAGTGCCCGACTAGCGGGAGTTCAAGAGACCCAGTACTTC. Protein sequence: CSARLAGVQETQYF.

The table lists this clonotype with many counts. The V and J genes are TRBV5-1 and TRBJ2-2; D possibly corresponds to TRBD1 (5 bases). The CDR3 is 16 residues long. Germline CDR1 and CDR2: SGHRS and YFSETQ. The V end lost 0 bases, the J end lost 4 bases, and 13 bases lay between the germline ends. In nucleotides, the CDR3 is TGCGCCAGCAGCTTGGTGGACATAGAAGGCACCGGGGAGCTGTTTTTT. Amino acids: CASSLVDIEGTGELFF. The full variable domain, its missing parts supplied by reference TRBV5-1 and TRBJ2-2, is KAGVTQTPRYLIKTRGQQVTLSCSPISGHRSVSWYQQTPGQGLQFLFEYFSETQRNKGNFPGRFSGRQFSNSRSEMNVSTLELGDSALYLCASSLVDIEGTGELFFGEGSRLTVL.

This chain links TRBV5-6 with TRBJ2-3; the D gene is possibly TRBD1 (5 bases). From germline, CDR1 is SGHDT and CDR2 YYEEEE. This CDR3 region has 17 residues. V was pared by 2 bases and J by 2 bases, with 18 bases between. CDR3 sequence: CASSLVGASPFTDTQYF. DNA for the CDR3: TGTGCCAGCAGCTTAGTAGGGGCAAGCCCCTTCACAGATACGCAGTATTTT.

The chain has TRBV6-2 or TRBV6-3 and TRBJ2-7, with D possibly being TRBD2 (7 bases). Trimming took 6 bases from V and 3 from J, leaving 18 bases between them. The CDR3 runs to 15 residues. CDR1 is MNHEY and CDR2 is SVGEGT in the germline V gene. The DNA of the CDR3 is TGTGCCAGCAGCCCTCGGGGGAGGGGGAACTACGAGCAGTACTTC. It translates to CASSPRGRGNYEQYF.

The chain links TRBV12-3 or TRBV12-4 to TRBJ2-1, with unresolved D. The V end lost 6 bases, the J end lost 4 bases, and 13 bases lay between the germline ends. The CDR3 is 14 amino acids. For the CDR3, the DNA is TGTGCCAGCAGCTTCCAAGCCGCATACAATGAGCAGTTCTTC. It yields the protein CASSFQAAYNEQFF.

The chain uses TRBV6-2 or TRBV6-3 and TRBJ2-6, with D possibly being TRBD1 (7 bases). Germline V gene lookup returns CDR1 MNHEY and CDR2 SVGEGT. The CDR3 length is 16 residues. The V gene lost 6 bases and the J gene lost 4 bases, with 16 bases spanning the gap. CDR3 sequence reads: CASRAKGAGGANVLTF. The CDR3 DNA sequence: TGTGCCAGCAGGGCCAAGGGGGCGGGGGGGGCCAACGTCCTGACTTTC.

This clonotype was picked up many times. This chain links TRBV27 with TRBJ2-1, with D unresolved. The CDR3 covers 14 residues. V lost 1 base, J lost 5 bases, and 9 bases lay in between. Germline V gives CDR1 MNHEY, CDR2 SMNVEV (reference sequence). Here the CDR3 reads CASSLWAGNNEQFF. The DNA for the CDR3 is TGTGCCAGCAGTTTATGGGCTGGAAACAATGAGCAGTTCTTC.

A few counts support this clonotype. This chain uses TRBV3-1 with TRBJ2-3; D tentatively reads TRBD1 or TRBD2 (6 bases each). This CDR3 is 13 amino acids long. The V end was cut by 3 bases, the J end by 5 bases, with 9 bases between. Germline-derived CDR1 and CDR2 are LGHDT and YNNKEL (reference sequence). The CDR3 here is CASSQGGRDTQYF. CDR3 sequence (DNA): TGTGCCAGCAGCCAGGGGGGCAGAGATACGCAGTATTTT.

This clonotype was picked up a small number of times. This chain connects TRBV20-1 to TRBJ2-1, with 13 bases matching TRBD2. The CDR3 contains 14 residues. V shed 6 bases, J shed 9 bases, and the junction held 8 bases outside the gene matches. CDR1 is DFQATT and CDR2 is SNEGSKA in the germline V gene (reference sequence). The chain's CDR3 is CSARLAGGLGEQFF. Here the CDR3 DNA reads TGCAGTGCGAGACTAGCGGGGGGCCTAGGTGAGCAGTTCTTC.

This chain uses TRBV7-2 with TRBJ2-2; D unclear. CDR1 SGHTA and CDR2 FQGNSA come from the germline V gene. The CDR3 totals 14 residues. Trimming pared 5 bases from V and 4 bases from J, leaving 11 bases between. CDR3 sequence (DNA): TGTGCCAGCAGCCAGCAAGTGGTCACCGGGGAGCTGTTTTTT. Its protein product is CASSQQVVTGELFF.

V usage is TRBV12-3 or TRBV12-4 and J usage is TRBJ2-5; the match to TRBD1 covers 8 bases. V lost 9 bases, J lost 2 bases, and 8 bases stayed unmatched. CDR3 length: 14 residues. DNA of the CDR3: TGTGCCAGTAAACGGGGACAGGCACAAGAGACCCAGTACTTC. This translates into CASKRGQAQETQYF.

This rearrangement joins TRBV29-1 to TRBJ2-2, with TRBD1 matching over 7 bases. Losses at the gene ends were 0 bases for V and 1 base for J; bases not matched to a gene: 5. The CDR3 sequence is 16 residues long. The germline CDR1 and CDR2 sequences are SQVTM and ANQGSEA. Here the CDR3 DNA reads TGCAGCGTTGAAGATCGGCGACAGGGGAACACCGGGGAGCTGTTTTTT. This codes for CSVEDRRQGNTGELFF.

J is TRBJ1-2 and V is TRBV7-9, with D hard to call. Germline V CDR1 and CDR2: SEHNR, FQNEAQ (reference sequence). The V end was cut by 1 base, the J end by 2 bases, with 8 bases between. The CDR3 has 14 amino acids. CDR3 amino acids: CASSLGPGNYGYTF. CDR3 nucleotides: TGTGCCAGCAGCTTAGGCCCCGGGAACTATGGCTACACCTTC.

The chain uses TRBV29-1 and TRBJ1-2; D gene uncertain. Germline V gene data show CDR1 as SQVTM and CDR2 as ANQGSEA. Trimming stripped 4 bases from V and 8 bases from J, with 14 bases between. The CDR3 contains 12 residues. The chain's CDR3 is CSVVVGIGGYTF. In DNA form, the CDR3 reads TGCAGCGTTGTAGTGGGGATCGGAGGCTACACCTTC.

This clonotype was counted only a few times. V is TRBV3-1 and J is TRBJ2-1, with D unclear. Germline CDR1 reads LGHDT; CDR2 reads YNNKEL (reference sequence). There are 16 residues in the CDR3. V was pared by 1 base and J by 3 bases, with 13 bases between. CDR3 coding DNA: TGTGCCAGCAGCCAAGGGTTCAGGACGAACTACAATGAGCAGTTCTTC. This encodes CASSQGFRTNYNEQFF.

This clonotype came up a few times. The V gene is TRBV29-1, the J gene TRBJ2-5; D remains unclear. The CDR3 is 12 residues long. Trimming removed 7 bases at V and 5 bases at J, with 14 bases between. The germline CDR1 and CDR2 sequences are SQVTM and ANQGSEA. The CDR3: CSGRRRSETQYF. The CDR3 DNA sequence: TGCAGCGGCCGACGGCGTTCGGAGACCCAGTACTTC.

This clonotype has just a few counts. The chain carries TRBV18 and TRBJ1-1, with TRBD1 matching over 10 bases. The length of the CDR3 is 16 residues. The germline gives CDR1 KGHSH, CDR2 LQKENI. V was clipped by 5 bases and J by 1 base; unmatched bases: 7. The CDR3 DNA reads TGTGCCAGCTCAGCAGGACAGGGGGTTTGGAACACTGAAGCTTTCTTT. Amino acids: CASSAGQGVWNTEAFF.

This clonotype was seen a few times. The rearrangement joins TRBV28 to TRBJ2-5, with D uncertain. The CDR3 is made up of 15 amino acids. Trimming pared 1 base from V and 2 bases from J, leaving 11 bases between. Germline V gene data show CDR1 as MDHEN and CDR2 as SYDVKM. CDR3: CASSLSLGGQETQYF. CDR3 DNA sequence: TGTGCCAGCAGTTTATCCCTTGGCGGACAAGAGACCCAGTACTTC.

The V gene is TRBV5-1, the J gene TRBJ1-1, with D possibly being TRBD1 (6 bases). Germline CDR1 reads SGHRS; CDR2 reads YFSETQ. The length of the CDR3 is 17 residues. Trimming shortened V by 4 bases and J by 0 bases, and 19 bases separated the two germline ends. CDR3 protein: CASSAGTLAFMNTEAFF. The DNA for the CDR3 is TGCGCCAGCAGCGCCGGGACACTTGCATTTATGAACACTGAAGCTTTCTTT.

The V gene is TRBV7-9, the J gene TRBJ2-2; weak D call: TRBD2 (7 bases). The CDR3 runs to 15 residues. The V end was cut by 5 bases, the J end by 6 bases, with 16 bases between. The germline V gene has CDR1 SEHNR and CDR2 FQNEAQ (reference sequence). This chain's CDR3 is CASSPEGGPAGELFF. The CDR3 nucleotides read TGTGCCAGCAGCCCAGAGGGGGGGCCGGCCGGGGAGCTGTTTTTT. Full variable domain (outside the CDR3, taken from reference TRBV7-9 and TRBJ2-2): DTGVSQNPRHKITKRGQNVTFRCDPISEHNRLYWYRQTLGQGPEFLTYFQNEAQLEKSRLLSDRFSAERPKGSFSTLEIQRTEQGDSAMYLCASSPEGGPAGELFFGEGSRLTVL.

V and J are TRBV29-1 and TRBJ2-6; 7 bases are a match to TRBD1. After removal of 0 bases from V and 3 bases from J, the junction contained 2 bases not matched to a gene. The CDR3 totals 15 residues. Germline CDR1 is SQVTM and CDR2 is ANQGSEA. The CDR3 DNA reads TGCAGCGTTGAAGAACAGGGGTATGGGGCCAACGTCCTGACTTTC. Its protein is CSVEEQGYGANVLTF. Drawing the rest from reference TRBV29-1 and TRBJ2-6, the complete variable domain is SAVISQKPSRDICQRGTSLTIQCQVDSQVTMMFWYRQQPGQSLTLIATANQGSEATYESGFVIDKFPISRPNLTFSTLTVSNMSPEDSSIYLCSVEEQGYGANVLTFGAGSRLTVL.

This sequence joins TRBV28 and TRBJ2-3, with 7 bases matching TRBD1. CDR1 is MDHEN, CDR2 SYDVKM, per germline. The CDR3 runs 14 residues. V gave up 7 bases and J gave up 7 bases; unmatched junction bases: 11. The DNA of the CDR3 is TGTGCCAGCACCTTGCGGACAGGATGGTATACGCAGTATTTT. Translating gives CASTLRTGWYTQYF.

This clonotype occurred many times. The chain joins TRBV24-1 to TRBJ2-1, with 14 bases matching TRBD2. CDR3 length: 20 residues. Trimming removed 3 bases from V and 4 bases from J; junction bases left unmatched: 13. Germline CDR1 reads KGHDR; CDR2 reads SFDVKD. DNA of the CDR3: TGTGCCACCAGTGATACCGGACTAGCGGGAGGACCTTGGGAATACAATGAGCAGTTCTTC. Residues: CATSDTGLAGGPWEYNEQFF.